The 18 T cell receptor beta chains below come from one sample, sequenced in a study of CD8+CD57+ T cells in acquired aplastic anemia. The use of genomic DNA as template underpinned the TCR beta VDJ and CDR3 profiling. TCRdb independently ran MiXCR on the reads; one entry per CDR3 protein. Of about 180,000 distinct CDR3 sequences listed, about 60% are singletons. Sequencing involved patients with CD8+CD57+ cell expansion previously shown by flow cytometry. Material for sequencing was sorted CD4+, CD8+, or CD8+CD57+ T cells (not recorded which) from PBMCs. The receptors were sampled from a human donor with aplastic anemia.

The chain employs TRBV10-2 and TRBJ2-1; 8 bases are a match to TRBD2. The germline V gene encodes CDR1 WSHSY and CDR2 SAAADI. With V trimmed by 4 bases and J by 4 bases, 0 bases remained unmatched. The CDR3 loop spans 13 amino acids. CDR3 in DNA: TGCGCCAGCAGTGGCGGGAGGTACAATGAGCAGTTCTTC. Translated, it gives CASSGGRYNEQFF.

The rearrangement links TRBV27 to TRBJ2-2; 8 bases map to TRBD1. The CDR3 has 15 residues. Germline lookup yields CDR1 MNHEY and CDR2 SMNVEV (reference sequence). V dropped 5 bases and J dropped 4; count of bases not matched to a gene: 6. This CDR3 is CASSARTGPTGELFF. Written as DNA, the CDR3 is TGTGCCAGCAGTGCCCGGACAGGGCCCACCGGGGAGCTGTTTTTT.

The chain is built from TRBV19 and TRBJ2-7, with unresolved D. This CDR3 has 13 residues. In germline, CDR1 is LNHDA, CDR2 SQIVND (reference sequence). Trimming took 1 base from V and 6 from J, leaving 10 bases between them. The CDR3 reads CASSIGSPGEQYF. CDR3 coding DNA: TGTGCCAGTAGTATAGGATCCCCTGGCGAGCAGTACTTC. Filled out from reference TRBV19 and TRBJ2-7, the complete variable domain reads DGGITQSPKYLFRKEGQNVTLSCEQNLNHDAMYWYRQDPGQGLRLIYYSQIVNDFQKGDIAEGYSVSREKKESFPLTVTSAQKNPTAFYLCASSIGSPGEQYFGPGTRLTVT.

This clonotype has a handful of counts. The chain carries TRBV2 and TRBJ2-5; TRBD1 is a possible D gene (6 bases). This CDR3 contains 13 residues. Deletions cut 7 bases from V and 4 bases from J, with 13 bases between. Germline CDR1 reads SNHLY; CDR2 reads FYNNEI. In DNA form, the CDR3 reads TGTGCCAGCATTTTTCAGGGGTCAGAGACCCAGTACTTC. Translated, it gives CASIFQGSETQYF.

V gene TRBV7-2 combines with J gene TRBJ2-5; tentatively, D is TRBD2 (6 bases). This CDR3 has 14 amino acids. V lost 8 bases, J lost 3 bases, and 16 bases lay in between. CDR1 and CDR2 (germline): SGHTA, FQGNSA. The CDR3 reads CASGWPGLKETQYF. CDR3 bases: TGTGCCAGCGGGTGGCCGGGACTCAAAGAGACCCAGTACTTC.

The chain employs TRBV20-1 and TRBJ2-3; D is uncertain. The CDR3 contains 11 residues. Looked up from germline, CDR1 is DFQATT and CDR2 is SNEGSKA (reference sequence). V gave up 1 base and J gave up 5 bases, with 4 bases separating them. CDR3 in amino acids: CSARGGDTQYF. CDR3 bases: TGCAGTGCTAGAGGGGGAGATACGCAGTATTTT.

This clonotype has more than one count but fewer than ten. The rearrangement joins TRBV20-1 to TRBJ2-7; no definite D call. Deletions cut 3 bases from V and 2 bases from J, with 5 bases between. CDR3 length: 11 amino acids. Germline CDR1 DFQATT, CDR2 SNEGSKA (reference sequence). CDR3 sequence reads: CSARLPYEQYF. The CDR3 region has the DNA TGCAGTGCTAGGCTCCCCTACGAGCAGTACTTC.

A word on this clonotype: Compared with germline, one end of the junction differs, possibly owing to a read error. This rearrangement joins TRBV5-1 to TRBJ2-7; TRBD1 agrees at 8 bases. CDR3 length equals 13 residues. CDR1 and CDR2 (germline): SGHRS, YFSETQ. In DNA, the CDR3 is TGTGCCAGCAGCCGTGACAGGGGCCACGAGCAGTACTTC. Protein product: CASSRDRGHEQYF.

This chain joins TRBV7-2 and TRBJ1-1; D gene unclear. CDR3 size: 13 residues. Germline CDR1 is SGHTA and CDR2 is FQGNSA. Trimming removed 1 base at V and 7 bases at J, with 10 bases between. The CDR3 protein is CASSLVAEFEAFF. In DNA form, the CDR3 reads TGTGCCAGCAGCTTAGTGGCAGAATTTGAAGCTTTCTTT.

The chain recombines TRBV28 with TRBJ2-7; 10 bases map to TRBD1. The CDR3 has 15 amino acids. The germline gives CDR1 MDHEN, CDR2 SYDVKM. Trimming at V came to 5 bases and at J to 3 bases, leaving 7 bases not matched to a gene. This chain's CDR3 is CASSAPGQGIYEQYF. CDR3 nucleotides: TGTGCCAGCAGTGCCCCGGGACAGGGGATCTACGAGCAGTACTTC.

A single count supports this clonotype. This sequence joins TRBV12-3 or TRBV12-4 and TRBJ2-1; 8 bases line up with TRBD2. The CDR3 is 13 amino acids. V lost 11 bases and J lost 8; bases outside the gene matches: 11. CDR3 nucleotides: TGTGCCGGAACCCGGGGGGGATCGCATGAGCAGTTCTTC. It codes for CAGTRGGSHEQFF.

The chain couples TRBV15 to TRBJ1-3, with 12 bases lining up with TRBD1. With 1 base clipped from V and 2 bases from J, the junction kept 9 bases outside the gene matches. Per germline, CDR1 LNHNV and CDR2 YYDKDF (reference sequence). This CDR3 is 19 amino acids long. CDR3 protein: CATSRGAGQGARTGNTIYF. The CDR3 bases are TGTGCCACCAGCAGAGGAGCGGGACAGGGGGCTCGTACTGGAAACACCATATATTTT.

V usage is TRBV7-6 and J usage is TRBJ2-5; 9 bases agree with TRBD2. The V gene's germline CDR1 is SGHVS and CDR2 FNYEAQ. The CDR3 is 17 residues long. Trimming cost V 0 bases and J 5 bases; bases outside gene matches: 10. The DNA for the CDR3 is TGTGCCAGCAGCTTAGCGTCTAGCGGGGCCTCGGGGGAGACCCAGTACTTC. This codes for CASSLASSGASGETQYF.

The V gene is TRBV20-1, the J gene TRBJ2-2; D is uncertain. Germline V gives CDR1 DFQATT, CDR2 SNEGSKA (reference sequence). V gave up 0 bases and J gave up 8 bases, with 13 bases separating them. There are 14 residues in the CDR3. The DNA of the CDR3 is TGCAGTGCTAGAGATCTAGAGTTGGGTGGGGAGCTGTTTTTT. It is translated as CSARDLELGGELFF.

As regards this clonotype: Relative to the germline gene, one junction end is altered; a read error may explain this. The V gene is TRBV7-7, the J gene TRBJ2-5; TRBD2 matches at 13 bases. The CDR3 has 16 amino acids. Germline loops: CDR1 SSHAT, CDR2 FNYEAQ (reference sequence). The CDR3 is CASSPLTSGGQETQYF. CDR3 bases: TGTGCTAGCAGCCCGCTGACTAGCGGGGGGCAAGAGACCCAGTACTTC.

This clonotype was seen ten or more times. This chain joins TRBV9 and TRBJ2-3; 7 bases match TRBD2. V was pared by 0 bases and J by 2 bases, with 6 bases of the junction left unmatched. The CDR3 length is 16 residues. Germline V CDR1 and CDR2: SGDLS, YYNGEE. CDR3 bases: TGTGCCAGCAGCGTAGTCGAGGGACTACTCACAGATACGCAGTATTTT. It yields the protein CASSVVEGLLTDTQYF.

Many counts were recorded for this clonotype. This chain joins TRBV20-1 and TRBJ2-1; D is undetermined. From germline, CDR1 is DFQATT and CDR2 SNEGSKA (reference sequence). There are 14 residues in the CDR3. The V end lost 0 bases, the J end lost 3 bases, and 9 bases lay between the germline ends. CDR3 bases: TGCAGTGCTAGAGATCTGCGGTTCTACAATGAGCAGTTCTTC. Translating gives CSARDLRFYNEQFF.

The V gene is TRBV15, the J gene TRBJ2-7; D not certain. Trimming pared 3 bases from V and 4 bases from J, leaving 4 bases between. The CDR3 spans 11 residues. Germline CDR1 reads LNHNV; CDR2 reads YYDKDF (reference sequence). The CDR3 nucleotides read TGTGCCACCAGCAGCACGTACGAGCAGTACTTC. This gives the protein CATSSTYEQYF. The variable domain in full, completed from reference TRBV15 and TRBJ2-7, reads DAMVIQNPRYQVTQFGKPVTLSCSQTLNHNVMYWYQQKSSQAPKLLFHYYDKDFNNEADTPDNFQSRRPNTSFCFLDIRSPGLGDTAMYLCATSSTYEQYFGPGTRLTVT.